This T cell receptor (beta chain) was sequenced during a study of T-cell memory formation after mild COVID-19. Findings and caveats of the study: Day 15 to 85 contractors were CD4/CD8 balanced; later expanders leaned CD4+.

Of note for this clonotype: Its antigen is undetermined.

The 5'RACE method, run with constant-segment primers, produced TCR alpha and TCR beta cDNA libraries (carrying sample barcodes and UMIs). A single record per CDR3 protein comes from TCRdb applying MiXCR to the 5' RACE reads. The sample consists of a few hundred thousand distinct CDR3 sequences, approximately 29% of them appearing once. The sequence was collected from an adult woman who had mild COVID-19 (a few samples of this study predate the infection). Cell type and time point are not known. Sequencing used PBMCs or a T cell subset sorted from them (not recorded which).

This CDR3 reads CASSTGYGYTF. For the CDR3, the DNA is TGTGCCAGCAGCACTGGGTATGGCTACACCTTC. The V and J genes are TRBV6-5 and TRBJ1-2; D not certain. The germline gives CDR1 MNHEY, CDR2 SVGAGI. Trimming took off 6 bases at V and 5 bases at J, with 7 bases between the two ends. This CDR3 contains 11 residues.